The rows below give T cell receptor beta chains drawn from one sample of a study of T-cell reconstitution after alpha-beta-depleted transplantation in children. TCRdb re-derived calls from the PCR reads in MiXCR, one entry per CDR3 protein. This table holds hundreds of thousands of distinct CDR3 sequences, roughly a tenth found once. Source: PBMCs, taken before TCRalphabeta/CD19-depleted stem cell transplant. Receptor source: a child aged 2-15 years with inherited bone marrow failure, due to receive a stem cell transplant. The CDR3 runs from the conserved cysteine through the conserved F or W. The order of the fields is CDR3 protein, CDR3 DNA, D gene, J gene, V gene, clone size. The D gene is left open where the match is weak. Not every row has a clone size; where given, it reads once, few, many or a size class.

CDR3: CASSSQGGKLFF
DNA: TGTGCCAGCAGCTCTCAAGGGGGGAAGCTGTTTTTT
D: -
J: TRBJ2-2
V: TRBV5-4
size: few

CDR3: CSATVADTQYF
DNA: TGCAGTGCTACAGTGGCAGATACGCAGTATTTT
D: -
J: TRBJ2-3
V: TRBV20-1
size: many

CDR3: CSASGTANTGELFF
DNA: TGCAGTGCCTCCGGGACAGCGAACACCGGGGAGCTGTTTTTT
D: TRBD1
J: TRBJ2-2
V: TRBV20-1
size: few

CDR3: CASSLGSPHEQFF
DNA: TGCGCCAGCAGCTTGGGGAGCCCCCATGAGCAGTTCTTC
D: -
J: TRBJ2-1
V: TRBV5-1
size: many

CDR3: CASSQDLSSLAGAKQYF
DNA: TGCGCCAGCAGCCAAGATCTATCCTCCCTAGCGGGAGCTAAGCAGTACTTC
D: TRBD2
J: TRBJ2-7
V: TRBV4-3
size: -

CDR3: CAWRSNRPYEQYF
DNA: TGTGCCTGGAGGTCGAATCGACCCTACGAGCAGTACTTC
D: -
J: TRBJ2-7
V: TRBV30
size: many

CDR3: CASTGQVGNTIYF
DNA: TGTGCCAGCACCGGACAGGTTGGAAACACCATATATTTT
D: TRBD1
J: TRBJ1-3
V: TRBV6-1
size: many

CDR3: CASSLTTSHFNEQFF
DNA: TGTGCCAGCAGCTTAACAACTAGCCATTTCAATGAGCAGTTCTTC
D: -
J: TRBJ2-1
V: TRBV7-9
size: many

CDR3: CSARVPTGPTEAFF
DNA: TGCAGTGCTAGAGTCCCGACAGGTCCCACTGAAGCTTTCTTT
D: -
J: TRBJ1-1
V: TRBV20-1
size: -

CDR3: CSALLAGGTYSYNEQFF
DNA: TGCAGTGCTCTACTAGCGGGAGGTACCTACTCCTACAATGAGCAGTTCTTC
D: TRBD2
J: TRBJ2-1
V: TRBV20-1
size: many

CDR3: CASSQGLATVYNEQFF
DNA: TGTGCCAGCAGCCAAGGATTGGCGACTGTCTACAATGAGCAGTTCTTC
D: -
J: TRBJ2-1
V: TRBV4-2
size: many

CDR3: CASSELPDTQYF
DNA: TGCGCCAGCAGTGAGCTCCCAGATACGCAGTATTTT
D: -
J: TRBJ2-3
V: TRBV10-2
size: many

CDR3: CASGAGLGPEAFF
DNA: TGTGCCAGTGGGGCGGGCCTCGGACCTGAAGCTTTCTTT
D: -
J: TRBJ1-1
V: TRBV12-3/TRBV12-4
size: few

CDR3: CASSQRVPKGSDDEAFF
DNA: TGTGCCAGCAGCCAACGGGTCCCTAAGGGCAGCGACGATGAAGCTTTCTTT
D: -
J: TRBJ1-1
V: TRBV3-1
size: -

CDR3: CASSLRGSTGELFF
DNA: TGTGCCAGCAGTCTCAGGGGGAGCACCGGGGAGCTGTTTTTT
D: TRBD1
J: TRBJ2-2
V: TRBV12-3/TRBV12-4
size: many

CDR3: CASSFRGGGYTF
DNA: TGTGCCAGCAGTTTTCGGGGAGGTGGCTACACCTTC
D: -
J: TRBJ1-2
V: TRBV12-3/TRBV12-4
size: many

CDR3: CASNRAGVYTEAFF
DNA: TGTGCCAGTAACCGTGCCGGGGTGTACACTGAAGCTTTCTTT
D: -
J: TRBJ1-1
V: TRBV19
size: few

CDR3: CSVDSGPSTDTQYF
DNA: TGCAGCGTTGATTCAGGGCCGAGCACAGATACGCAGTATTTT
D: -
J: TRBJ2-3
V: TRBV29-1
size: few

CDR3: CASSLASGRETQYF
DNA: TGTGCCAGCAGCTTAGCTAGCGGGAGGGAGACCCAGTACTTC
D: TRBD2
J: TRBJ2-5
V: TRBV7-2
size: few

CDR3: CASSQDGGQGLYGYTF
DNA: TGTGCCAGCAGCCAAGATGGGGGACAGGGGCTTTATGGCTACACCTTC
D: TRBD1
J: TRBJ1-2
V: TRBV3-1
size: many

CDR3: CASSPVGTSNTGELFF
DNA: TGTGCCAGCTCACCCGTCGGGACGTCGAACACCGGGGAGCTGTTTTTT
D: -
J: TRBJ2-2
V: TRBV18
size: few

CDR3: CASSTSYDSYEQYF
DNA: TGTGCCAGTAGTACTTCATACGACTCCTACGAGCAGTACTTC
D: -
J: TRBJ2-7
V: TRBV19
size: -

CDR3: CASSSTGQNTEAFF
DNA: TGCGCCAGCAGCTCTACAGGGCAGAACACTGAAGCTTTCTTT
D: -
J: TRBJ1-1
V: TRBV5-1
size: -

CDR3: CSARTVYTEAFF
DNA: TGCAGCGCCCGGACGGTCTATACTGAAGCTTTCTTT
D: -
J: TRBJ1-1
V: TRBV29-1
size: many

CDR3: CASEWGTGQPQHF
DNA: TGTGCCAGTGAGTGGGGGACCGGTCAGCCCCAGCATTTT
D: -
J: TRBJ1-5
V: TRBV19
size: many

CDR3: CASSQEGGSTIYF
DNA: TGCGCCAGCAGCCAAGAAGGGGGTAGCACCATATATTTT
D: -
J: TRBJ1-3
V: TRBV4-3
size: -

CDR3: CASSQVRRTEAFF
DNA: TGTGCCAGCAGCCAAGTCCGACGGACTGAAGCTTTCTTT
D: -
J: TRBJ1-1
V: TRBV3-1
size: many

CDR3: CSARVTAGTNEQFF
DNA: TGCAGTGCTAGAGTCACAGCGGGCACCAATGAGCAGTTCTTC
D: -
J: TRBJ2-1
V: TRBV20-1
size: many

CDR3: CSAHHTEAFF
DNA: TGCAGTGCCCACCACACTGAAGCTTTCTTT
D: -
J: TRBJ1-1
V: TRBV20-1
size: many

CDR3: CASGLDARYNEQFF
DNA: TGTGCTAGTGGTTTGGACGCTAGATACAATGAGCAGTTCTTC
D: -
J: TRBJ2-1
V: TRBV12-5
size: many

CDR3: CASSKASALPGELFF
DNA: TGTGCCAGCAGCAAGGCTTCCGCTCTCCCCGGGGAGCTGTTTTTT
D: -
J: TRBJ2-2
V: TRBV5-4
size: -

CDR3: CASSLMGQGARASYEQYF
DNA: TGTGCCAGCAGTTTGATGGGACAGGGAGCCCGAGCATCCTACGAGCAGTACTTC
D: TRBD1
J: TRBJ2-7
V: TRBV12-3/TRBV12-4
size: -